The 2 T cell receptor beta chains presented below share a single source sample, sequenced in a study of blood T cell repertoires in COVID-19. The assay was immunoSEQ multiplex PCR, and TCRdb's table has in-frame clones only and misses some. The sample includes roughly 160,000 clones, more than 75% seen only once; the top ten take roughly 2%. Input material: peripheral blood. The receptor source for this set is a man aged 50 to 60 who had recovered from COVID-19.

CDR3 coding DNA: TGTGCCAGCAGTGTCTCCCGGGACATAAAGGCCTACGAGCAGTACTTC. Its translation is CASSVSRDIKAYEQYF. The genes are TRBV27 and TRBJ2-7, with a tentative D call TRBD1 (6 bases). The ends were cut back, 5 bases at V and 2 bases at J, with 19 bases in the middle. The CDR3 is made up of 16 amino acids. The germline gives CDR1 MNHEY, CDR2 SMNVEV (reference sequence).

The chain combines TRBV6-1 with TRBJ1-3; the D gene is possibly TRBD1 (6 bases). Germline V gives CDR1 MNHNS, CDR2 SASEGT. CDR3 length: 15 residues. V lost 1 base and J lost 2, with 9 bases in between. DNA for the CDR3: TGTGCCAGCAGTGAAGGCAGGGGTACTGGAAACACCATATATTTT. This gives the protein CASSEGRGTGNTIYF.